This TCR beta chain was profiled in a study of T-cell reconstitution after alpha-beta-depleted transplantation in children. The library targeted TCRbeta and was prepared with unique molecular identifiers. Using its own MiXCR run on the PCR reads, TCRdb lists one record per CDR3 protein. This table holds about 640,000 distinct CDR3 sequences, approximately 17% found once. The CDR3 length is 15 residues. The germline gives CDR1 SGHKS, CDR2 YYEKEE (reference sequence). Trimming stripped 4 bases from V and 0 bases from J, with 11 bases between. The receptor comes from a human donor who donated a stem cell graft to a child with acute myeloid leukemia. The sample consisted of PBMCs from the stem cell graft donor, taken from the stem cell graft. The V call is TRBV5-5, the J call TRBJ1-5, with D unresolved. The CDR3 spells CASSDGRYSNQPQHF. The CDR3 bases are TGTGCCAGCAGCGACGGGAGATATAGCAATCAGCCCCAGCATTTT.